Below, 15 T cell receptor beta chains from the same sample are listed, as sequenced in a study of Ad26.COV2.S vaccination and SARS-CoV-2 variants. Only in-frame clones appear in the TCRdb table, and some are missing; sequencing was by immunoSEQ multiplex PCR. The table lists around 300,000 clones, 88% of them singletons. Regarding treatment: 15 to 20 received Ad26.COV2.S at low or high dose, single or two shots; several received placebo; per-sample allocation not given. The samples were gathered on day 63 after the first injection of vaccine or placebo. The material was peripheral blood, obtained in a trial of Ad26.COV2.S vaccine versus placebo. The origin of the receptors is a person between 18 and 60 years old who received the Ad26.COV2.S COVID-19 vaccine or a placebo.

CDR3 in amino acids: CASSPGTSGRYNEQFF. In DNA, the CDR3 is TGTGCCAGCAGCCCCGGGACTAGCGGGAGATACAATGAGCAGTTCTTC. The rearrangement joins TRBV7-3 to TRBJ2-1; 14 nucleotides line up with TRBD2. The CDR3 sequence is 16 residues long. Germline trimming cut 5 bases from V and 4 bases from J; bases unmatched to any gene: 4. CDR1 and CDR2 (germline): SGHTA, FQGTGA.

V and J are TRBV4-1 and TRBJ2-3; D remains ambiguous. Deletions cut 0 bases from V and 5 bases from J, with 12 bases between. CDR1 is MGHRA and CDR2 is YSYEKL in the germline V gene. This CDR3 has 15 residues. As DNA, the CDR3 is TGCGCCAGCAGCCAAGAACGGCGAGCAGGAGATACGCAGTATTTT. Translating gives CASSQERRAGDTQYF.

The J gene is TRBJ2-7, the V gene TRBV7-8; tentatively, D is TRBD2 (5 bases). The length of the CDR3 is 13 residues. The germline gives CDR1 SGHVS, CDR2 FQNEAQ. Trimming pared 3 bases from V and 2 bases from J, leaving 8 bases between. The CDR3 region is CASSLSGPYEQYF. In nucleotides, the CDR3 is TGTGCCAGCAGCTTGAGCGGCCCCTACGAGCAGTACTTC.

The CDR3 sequence is CASSLRRDDTF. In nucleotides, the CDR3 is TGTGCCAGCAGCTTGAGAAGGGATGACACCTTC. J is TRBJ1-2 and V is TRBV7-9; D gene ambiguous. This CDR3 has 11 residues. From germline, CDR1 is SEHNR and CDR2 FQNEAQ (reference sequence). V lost 3 bases and J 12 bases, leaving 11 bases between the germline ends.

The genes are TRBV15 and TRBJ1-1, with 9 bases matching TRBD1. Germline values: CDR1 LNHNV, CDR2 YYDKDF (reference sequence). Trimming took 8 bases from V and 5 from J; bases not matched to a gene: 12. This CDR3 comprises 15 residues. CDR3 protein: CATSDPGTGKTEAFF. CDR3 bases: TGTGCCACCTCAGACCCCGGGACAGGGAAAACTGAAGCTTTCTTT.

The V call is TRBV5-1, the J call TRBJ2-5; D is possibly TRBD1 or TRBD2 (5 bases each). The CDR3 contains 14 residues. Germline CDR1 reads SGHRS; CDR2 reads YFSETQ. V gave up 0 bases and J gave up 2 bases, with 8 bases separating them. The CDR3 DNA sequence: TGCGCCAGCAGCTTGGGGGGACGGCAAGAGACCCAGTACTTC. It codes for CASSLGGRQETQYF.

CDR3: CASSLGGRVVWNTQYF. CDR3 DNA sequence: TGCGCCAGCAGCTTGGGGGGCCGGGTAGTCTGGAATACGCAGTATTTT. The V gene is TRBV5-1, the J gene TRBJ2-3; a possible D gene is TRBD1 (5 bases). The germline V gene has CDR1 SGHRS and CDR2 YFSETQ. V lost 0 bases, J lost 7 bases, and 18 bases lay in between. The CDR3 sequence is 16 residues long. Filled out from reference TRBV5-1 and TRBJ2-3, the complete variable domain reads KAGVTQTPRYLIKTRGQQVTLSCSPISGHRSVSWYQQTPGQGLQFLFEYFSETQRNKGNFPGRFSGRQFSNSRSEMNVSTLELGDSALYLCASSLGGRVVWNTQYFGPGTRLTVL.

V usage is TRBV5-6 and J usage is TRBJ1-3; D ambiguous. CDR1 and CDR2 (germline): SGHDT, YYEEEE. Trimming stripped 0 bases from V and 0 bases from J, with 10 bases between. CDR3 length equals 16 residues. The CDR3 DNA sequence: TGTGCCAGCAGCTTGGCTATACTGAGCTCTGGAAACACCATATATTTT. It specifies CASSLAILSSGNTIYF.

V is TRBV4-1 and J is TRBJ2-5; the D is unclear. This CDR3 has 13 amino acids. Germline V gene data show CDR1 as MGHRA and CDR2 as YSYEKL. V was shortened by 4 bases and J by 3 bases, with 9 bases between the two germline ends. CDR3 residues: CASSPRAEETQYF. For the CDR3, the DNA is TGCGCCAGCAGCCCTCGGGCTGAAGAGACCCAGTACTTC.

The chain recombines TRBV7-2 with TRBJ1-3; no clear D gene. This CDR3 contains 15 residues. From germline, CDR1 is SGHTA and CDR2 FQGNSA. Trimming removed 2 bases from V and 4 bases from J, with 12 bases in between. The CDR3 region has the DNA TGTGCCAGCAGCTTATTTTCCGAGGGCGGAAACACCATATATTTT. It codes for CASSLFSEGGNTIYF.

This chain links TRBV6-5 with TRBJ1-6; a possible D gene is TRBD1 (5 bases). Germline V lookup: CDR1 MNHEY, CDR2 SVGAGI. CDR3 size: 14 residues. V was clipped by 5 bases and J by 10 bases, with 15 bases between them. CDR3 loop: CASSRQGTTSPLHF. CDR3 nucleotide sequence: TGTGCCAGCAGTCGTCAGGGCACGACGTCACCCCTCCACTTT.

The chain combines TRBV5-4 with TRBJ2-1; 7 bases are a match to TRBD2. The germline V gene has CDR1 SGHNT and CDR2 YYREEE (reference sequence). This CDR3 has 15 residues. The V and J ends lost 3 bases and 8 bases, in that order; junction bases with no gene match: 11. CDR3 sequence reads: CASSSRDYIGDEQFF. The DNA of the CDR3 is TGTGCCAGCAGCTCCCGGGACTACATCGGCGATGAGCAGTTCTTC.

Here the CDR3 DNA reads TGTGCCAGCAGCCCCCGACAGGGGGGTTTGGGATCACCCCTCCACTTT. Protein: CASSPRQGGLGSPLHF. The gene calls are TRBV7-3 and TRBJ1-6, with TRBD1 matching over 9 bases. Germline CDR1 SGHTA, CDR2 FQGTGA. Trimming removed 5 bases from V and 10 bases from J; junction bases left unmatched: 12. The CDR3 contains 16 residues.

The sample holds one count of this clone. The J gene is TRBJ1-5, the V gene TRBV19; no reliable D call. CDR3 length: 14 amino acids. The germline CDR1 and CDR2 sequences are LNHDA and SQIVND (reference sequence). Trimming took 3 bases from V and 0 from J, leaving 6 bases between them. CDR3 loop: CASSIVDSNQPQHF. The CDR3 DNA reads as TGTGCCAGTAGTATTGTAGATAGCAATCAGCCCCAGCATTTT. Drawing the rest from reference TRBV19 and TRBJ1-5, the complete variable domain is DGGITQSPKYLFRKEGQNVTLSCEQNLNHDAMYWYRQDPGQGLRLIYYSQIVNDFQKGDIAEGYSVSREKKESFPLTVTSAQKNPTAFYLCASSIVDSNQPQHFGDGTRLSIL.

The count of this clone is one. In the same sample, other DNA sequences code for this CDR3. The chain recombines TRBV5-1 with TRBJ2-3, with TRBD2 matching 10 bases. The CDR3 runs to 14 residues. Per germline, CDR1 SGHRS and CDR2 YFSETQ. Losses at the gene ends were 3 bases for V and 5 bases for J; bases not matched to a gene: 3. CDR3 region: CASSSSGGGDTQYF. DNA for the CDR3: TGCGCCAGCAGCTCTAGCGGGGGAGGAGATACGCAGTATTTT.